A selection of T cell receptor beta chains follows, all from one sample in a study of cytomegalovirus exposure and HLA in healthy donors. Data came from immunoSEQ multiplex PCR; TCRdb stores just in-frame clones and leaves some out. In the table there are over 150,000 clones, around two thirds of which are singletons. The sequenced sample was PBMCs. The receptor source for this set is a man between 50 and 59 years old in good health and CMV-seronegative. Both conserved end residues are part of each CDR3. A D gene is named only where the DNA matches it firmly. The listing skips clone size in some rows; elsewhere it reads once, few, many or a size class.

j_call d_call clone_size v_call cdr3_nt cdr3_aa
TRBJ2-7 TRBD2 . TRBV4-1 TGCGCCAGCAGCCTAGGGACTAGCGTTTACGAGCAGTACTTC CASSLGTSVYEQYF
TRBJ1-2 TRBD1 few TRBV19 TGTGCCAGTAGTACCATTGGACAGGTTAACTATGGCTACACCTTC CASSTIGQVNYGYTF
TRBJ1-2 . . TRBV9 TGTGCCAGCCGAGTTGGGGGGGGCGGCTACACCTTC CASRVGGGGYTF
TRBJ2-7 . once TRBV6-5 TGTGCCAGCAGTTACTCGACTGGCAGGGGACGCTACGAGCAGTACTTC CASSYSTGRGRYEQYF
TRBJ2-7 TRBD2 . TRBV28 TGTGCCAGCAGTCCCCCGGGGGGGATCTCCTACGAGCAGTACTTC CASSPPGGISYEQYF
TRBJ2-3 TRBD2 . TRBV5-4 TGTGCCAGCAGCTTCCGCTTCAGGAGCGGGGCCGGCACAGATACGCAGTATTTT CASSFRFRSGAGTDTQYF
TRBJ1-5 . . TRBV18 TGTGCCAGCTCACCGTACAGGGACAATCAGCCCCAGCATTTT CASSPYRDNQPQHF
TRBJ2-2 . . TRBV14 TGTGCCAGCAGCGGGCTCATCGGGGAGCTGTTTTTT CASSGLIGELFF
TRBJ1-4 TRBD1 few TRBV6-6 TGTGCCAGCAGTCGCCGGGACAGGCTCAATGAAAAACTGTTTTTT CASSRRDRLNEKLFF
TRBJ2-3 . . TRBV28 TGTGCCAGCAGTTCCCCTGCCACCGGGACAGATACGCAGTATTTT CASSSPATGTDTQYF
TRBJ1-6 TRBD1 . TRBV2 TGTGCCAGCCATAGGGACAGGGTGTCCTATAATTCACCCCTCCACTTT CASHRDRVSYNSPLHF
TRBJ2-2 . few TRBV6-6 TGTGCCAGCAGGTTCGGAGCTTTGTCCGGGGAGCTGTTTTTT CASRFGALSGELFF
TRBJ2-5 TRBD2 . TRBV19 TGTGCCAGTAGTGTGACTAGCGGGGGGTACCAAGAGACCCAGTACTTC CASSVTSGGYQETQYF
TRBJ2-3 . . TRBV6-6 TGTGCCAGCACAAAGTTAGGCACAGACACGCAGTATTTT CASTKLGTDTQYF
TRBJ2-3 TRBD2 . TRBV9 TGTGCCAGCAGCGTAGGGGGGGGACTAGCGTCAGATACGCAGTATTTT CASSVGGGLASDTQYF
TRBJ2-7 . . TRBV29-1 TGCAGCGTTGTTGAGGGACACTACTACGAGCAGTACTTC CSVVEGHYYEQYF
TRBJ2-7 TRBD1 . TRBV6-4 TGTGCCAGCAGTGACCCCGGGACAGGGAGCGTCTACGAGCAGTACTTC CASSDPGTGSVYEQYF
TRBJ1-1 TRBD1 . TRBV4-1 TGCGCCAGCAGGCGACAGGGGGGGGAAAACACTGAAGCTTTCTTT CASRRQGGENTEAFF
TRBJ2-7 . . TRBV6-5 TGTGCCAGCAGTTATCGTAGGACAGCTCTTGCCTACGAGCAGTACTTC CASSYRRTALAYEQYF